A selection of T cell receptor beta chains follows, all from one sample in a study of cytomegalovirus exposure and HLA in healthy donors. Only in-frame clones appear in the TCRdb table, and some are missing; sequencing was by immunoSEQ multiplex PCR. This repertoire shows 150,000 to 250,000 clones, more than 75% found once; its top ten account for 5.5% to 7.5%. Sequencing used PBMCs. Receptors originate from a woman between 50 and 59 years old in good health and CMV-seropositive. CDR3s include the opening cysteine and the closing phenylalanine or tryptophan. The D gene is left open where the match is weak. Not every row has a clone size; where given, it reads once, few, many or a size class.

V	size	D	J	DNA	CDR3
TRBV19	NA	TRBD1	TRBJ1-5	TGTGCCAGTAGTATAGATCGGACAGGGAGTCAGCCCCAGCATTTT	CASSIDRTGSQPQHF
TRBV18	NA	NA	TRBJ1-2	TGTGCCAGCGCCGAAGGGGAACACTATGGCTACACCTTC	CASAEGEHYGYTF
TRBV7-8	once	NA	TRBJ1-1	TGTGCCAGCAGCTTAGCCAGGGGACCTTACACTGAAGCTTTCTTT	CASSLARGPYTEAFF
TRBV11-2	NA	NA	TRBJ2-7	TGTGCCAGCAGCAAAGCCGGGATCCTCTACGAGCAGTACTTC	CASSKAGILYEQYF
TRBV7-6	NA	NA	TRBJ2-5	TGTGCCAGCAGCTCCCGGGACACGGGTCAAGAGACCCAGTACTTC	CASSSRDTGQETQYF
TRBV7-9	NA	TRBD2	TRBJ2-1	TGTGCCAGCAGCTTTTCTATAGCGGGGGAGCAGTTCTTC	CASSFSIAGEQFF
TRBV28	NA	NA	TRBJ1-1	TGTGCCAGCAGCCCAACGAGGAACACTGAAGCTTTCTTT	CASSPTRNTEAFF
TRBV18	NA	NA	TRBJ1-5	TGTGCCAGCTCGCCTTCGCTTGGCAGCAATCAGCCCCAGCATTTT	CASSPSLGSNQPQHF
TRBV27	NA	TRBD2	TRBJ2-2	TGTGCCAGCAGTTTTGCCGGGACTAGCGTGACCGGGGAGCTGTTTTTT	CASSFAGTSVTGELFF
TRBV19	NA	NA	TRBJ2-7	TGTGCCAGTAGAGCCAGCGGATCCTCCTACGAGCAGTACTTC	CASRASGSSYEQYF
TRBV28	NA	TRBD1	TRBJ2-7	TGTGCCAGCAGTTTACCCAGGACAGGGTCGAACGAGCAGTACTTC	CASSLPRTGSNEQYF
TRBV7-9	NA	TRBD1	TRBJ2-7	TGTGCCAGCAGCCCGGGCGACAGGGGTGAGCAGTACTTC	CASSPGDRGEQYF
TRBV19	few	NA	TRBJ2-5	TGTGCCAGTAGTAATGGACAAAAGGTAGAGACCCAGTACTTC	CASSNGQKVETQYF
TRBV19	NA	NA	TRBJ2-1	TGTGCCAGTAGTATGAAAGCGGCCACCTACAATGAGCAGTTCTTC	CASSMKAATYNEQFF
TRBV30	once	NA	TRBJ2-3	TGTGCCTGGAGTCGGAGCACAGATACGCAGTATTTT	CAWSRSTDTQYF
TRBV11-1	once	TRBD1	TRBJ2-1	TGTGCCAGCAGCTTCGGCGGGACAGGGGGCACCGAGCAGTTCTTC	CASSFGGTGGTEQFF
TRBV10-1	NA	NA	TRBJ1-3	TGCGCCAGCAGTGAGAGGGGGTCCGGCACCATATATTTT	CASSERGSGTIYF
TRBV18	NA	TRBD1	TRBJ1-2	TGTGCCAGCTCGCAAGACAGGGAGTCCTATGGCTACACCTTC	CASSQDRESYGYTF
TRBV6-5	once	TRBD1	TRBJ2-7	TGTGCCAGCAGTTACTCGAGACAGGGTTACTACGAGCAGTACTTC	CASSYSRQGYYEQYF
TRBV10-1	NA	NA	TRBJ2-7	TGCGCCAGCAGTGAGAACAGGTCCCGCTACGAGCAGTACTTC	CASSENRSRYEQYF
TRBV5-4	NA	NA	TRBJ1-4	TGTGCCAGCAGCTTGAAGATGGGCGATGAAAAACTGTTTTTT	CASSLKMGDEKLFF
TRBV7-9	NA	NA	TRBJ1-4	TGTGCCAGCAGCTTAGCGAGGGCATCTAATGAAAAACTGTTTTTT	CASSLARASNEKLFF
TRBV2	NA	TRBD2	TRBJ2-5	TGTGCCAGCAGCCGAGGGGGAGGGACTAGCAGGTGGGAGACCCAGTACTTC	CASSRGGGTSRWETQYF
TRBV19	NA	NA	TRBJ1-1	TGTGCCAGTAGTATAGCAGAGAACACTGAAGCTTTCTTT	CASSIAENTEAFF
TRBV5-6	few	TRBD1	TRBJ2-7	TGTGCCAGCAGCCGTGGGACAGGGAAAGCCTACGAGCAGTACTTC	CASSRGTGKAYEQYF
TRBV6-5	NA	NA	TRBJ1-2	TGTGCCAGCAGTTACTCGCGGAAAGACTATGGCTACACCTTC	CASSYSRKDYGYTF
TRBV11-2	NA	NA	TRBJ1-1	TGTGCCAGCAGCTTAGCACCCAGGGGTCCCCTTAAACTGAACACTGAAGCTTTCTTT	CASSLAPRGPLKLNTEAFF
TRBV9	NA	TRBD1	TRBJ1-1	TGTGCCAGCAGCGTAGCCAGACAGGGAGTCATCACTGAAGCTTTCTTT	CASSVARQGVITEAFF